The T cell receptor (beta chain) under discussion was sequenced for a study of blood T cell repertoires in COVID-19 (dated by TCRdb to 2018 to 2021). Context from the whole study: Samples from collaborators originated in the United States, Italy and Spain and spanned both the acute and convalescent phases of COVID-19. Samples were obtained from the ongoing ImmuneRACE study (first 160 participants) and from roughly 1,300 subjects provided by 6 global collaborators. Where available, HLA class I and class II types were taken from metadata supplied by the sample provider and were not determined by assay-based typing. The dataset comprised deeply sampled blood TCRbeta repertoires from subjects exposed to, actively infected with, or recovered from COVID-19. A freely available public database, intended as a resource for researchers studying the immune response to SARS-CoV-2, is where the repertoires were released. The material from the prospective study consisted of cDNA or gDNA derived from T cells, B-cell-depleted T cells, or PBMCs. Nearly every sample came with metadata listing a de-identified subject ID, COVID-19 status, age in years and sex. Results and caveats for the whole study, not just this receptor: The quantity of clinical and demographic metadata differed by source and by participant and was supplied without curation.

A second Seattle source provided samples from volunteer blood donors who had recovered from COVID-19. Whole blood was collected in K2EDTA tubes by collaborating institutions according to the institutions' own protocols. For TCRbeta analysis, collaborators shipped samples in one of three forms: frozen whole blood, isolated PBMCs, or DNA extracted from either of those sample types. With regard to this clone: Its antigen target is currently unknown. Base qualities are not provided; no much larger clone lies one nucleotide away.

The germline V gene provides CDR1 MNHNS and CDR2 SASEGT. CDR3 length: 19 amino acids, cysteine to phenylalanine. Only CDR3 DNA remains: 57 bases, in frame from the first base. V and J are truncated by 3 bases and 2 bases respectively, leaving an intervening sequence of 22 bases. The immunoSEQ Assay, a bias-controlled multiplex PCR, was used to amplify TCRbeta CDR3 regions from genomic DNA. The authors' analysis ran thus. The number of nucleated cells in each sample was estimated from the amplification of reference gene primers within the assay. To quantify the absolute abundance of each unique TCRbeta CDR3 rearrangement, sequence reads were collapsed and filtered. For each sample, productive Simpson clonality was calculated by taking the square root of Simpson's diversity index across productive rearrangements. TCRdb obtained this table from immuneACCESS and retained in-frame rearrangements with V and J assigned. These tables miss some clones; where compared with another copy, unresolved V genes account for less than half of the shortfall, and the remainder is unexplained. V and J calls and clone size are as listed in that table; D and trimming were resolved from the DNA. Recorded for this sample are over 200,000 clones; 80% to 90% of them occurred a single time. Approximately 2.3% of the sample goes to the ten largest clones.

The material sequenced was peripheral blood. The chain uses TRBV6-1 and TRBJ1-4; the D gene remains uncertain. The clonotype comes from a man aged 35-49 years who had recovered from COVID-19. The nucleotide sequence is given as TGTGCCAGCAGTGAGAGGTGGCTTCTGGCGCGTGGGACTAATGAAAAACTGTTTTTT. Translated, this gives CASSERWLLARGTNEKLFF.